The source of this T cell receptor beta chain is a study of T cell responses to AZD1222 COVID-19 vaccine. Whole-study results and caveats: Rises in breadth and depth of Spike-specific TCRs came after two AZD1222 doses. Variant regions that are unmutated are reportedly the target of nearly half of spike-specific TCRs.

Repertoires were generated with immunoSEQ multiplex PCR, while TCRdb's copy carries only in-frame clones and drops some. The sample records approximately 120,000 clones, about 92% being singletons. The V and J ends lost 0 bases and 2 bases, in that order; junction bases with no gene match: 3. CDR1 is LNHDA, CDR2 SQIVND, per germline (reference sequence). The CDR3 runs 17 residues. Details on this clone: What it binds is not known.

This sequence originates from an adult in good health. The specimen comprised peripheral blood, sampled on day 0 of MenACWY control vaccination. The V gene is TRBV19, the J gene TRBJ2-1, with 11 bases lining up with TRBD2. This CDR3 reads CASSIDQLAGAYNEQFF. CDR3 bases: TGTGCCAGTAGTATAGATCAACTAGCGGGGGCCTACAATGAGCAGTTCTTC.